Each of the 7 T cell receptor beta chains below was sequenced from the same sample in a study of cytomegalovirus exposure and HLA in healthy donors. Amplification used 60 Vbeta primers and 13 Jbeta primers. The table came from immunoSEQ multiplex PCR; TCRdb's copy has only in-frame clones and leaves some out. The sample consists of some 170,000 clones, under 85% of them appearing once. Sequences were obtained from PBMCs. The receptor source for this set is a woman aged 25-40 years in good health and CMV-seronegative.

A remark on this clone: The same CDR3 can be traced to other DNA sequences in this sample. The chain is built from TRBV7-8 and TRBJ1-3, with 9 bases that match TRBD1. The CDR3 is made up of 15 amino acids. Trimming cost V 3 bases and J 4 bases; bases outside gene matches: 4. Per germline, CDR1 SGHVS and CDR2 FQNEAQ. The CDR3 sequence: CASSLGQGSGNTIYF. In DNA form, the CDR3 reads TGTGCCAGCAGCTTGGGACAGGGATCAGGAAACACCATATATTTT.

The genes are TRBV28 and TRBJ1-5, with D tentatively TRBD1 (6 bases). Trimming cost V 6 bases and J 6 bases, with 12 bases left between them. The CDR3 sequence is 13 residues long. Germline values: CDR1 MDHEN, CDR2 SYDVKM. CDR3 amino acids: CASRQQGSQPQHF. CDR3 nucleotide sequence: TGTGCCAGCAGACAACAGGGTAGTCAGCCCCAGCATTTT.

This clone was observed once. J is TRBJ1-2 and V is TRBV11-2; 7 nucleotides line up with TRBD1. CDR1 and CDR2 (germline): SGHAT, FQNNGV. V lost 4 bases to trimming and J lost 4 bases; unmatched junction nucleotides: 12. The CDR3 extends over 16 amino acids. CDR3 coding DNA: TGTGCCAGCAGCTCCAGAACAGGGGCTGCGGGCTATGGCTACACCTTC. It yields the protein CASSSRTGAAGYGYTF.

This chain uses TRBV6-5 with TRBJ2-7, with 7 bases matching TRBD1. CDR3 length equals 14 residues. The germline V gene has CDR1 MNHEY and CDR2 SVGAGI. The junction had 7 bases not matched to a gene; V was cut back by 2 bases and J by 6 bases. The CDR3 protein is CASSYADRAGEQYF. The DNA for the CDR3 is TGTGCCAGCAGTTACGCAGACAGGGCAGGCGAGCAGTACTTC.

This clone appeared a few times. V gene TRBV5-6 combines with J gene TRBJ1-4; TRBD1 aligns across 11 bases. The CDR3 is 17 amino acids. CDR1 and CDR2 (germline): SGHDT, YYEEEE. The trim removed 3 bases at V and 7 bases at J, leaving 11 bases unmatched. The CDR3 region is CASSSLTDRGRGEKLFF. DNA of the CDR3: TGTGCCAGCAGCTCACTGACGGACAGGGGGCGGGGTGAAAAACTGTTTTTT.

This clone appeared a few times. This rearrangement joins TRBV19 to TRBJ1-1; unclear D gene. Germline CDR1 reads LNHDA; CDR2 reads SQIVND (reference sequence). Trimming stripped 7 bases from V and 0 bases from J, with 9 bases between. The CDR3 loop spans 13 amino acids. The CDR3 DNA reads as TGTGCCAGTACCCCGGAGTTGAACACTGAAGCTTTCTTT. Translating gives CASTPELNTEAFF.

The genes are TRBV10-3 and TRBJ2-2, with D unresolved. The CDR3 sequence is 13 residues long. CDR1 ENHRY and CDR2 SYGVKD come from the germline V gene. The V end was cut by 7 bases, the J end by 3 bases, with 9 bases between. The CDR3, as DNA: TGTGCCATCAAGACTTTAGACACCGGGGAGCTGTTTTTT. The encoded protein is CAIKTLDTGELFF.